This T cell receptor beta chain was recorded in a study of T cell repertoires in cytomegalovirus infection. In TCRdb, the reads were re-called with MiXCR into one record per CDR3 protein. The table shows roughly 250,000 distinct CDR3 sequences, with roughly an eighth occurring only once. Germline values: CDR1 SGHTA, CDR2 FQGNSA. V gave up 2 bases and J gave up 4 bases; unmatched junction bases: 4. This CDR3 region has 15 residues. This clonotype was observed at least ten times. The receptor comes from a human donor in good health (CMV status not recorded). Some clones in this sample may be carry-over from other donors' samples. Sequenced sample: PBMCs. The V gene is TRBV7-2, the J gene TRBJ2-3; 9 nucleotides align to TRBD2. The CDR3 sequence: CASSLLLAGADTQYF. The CDR3 DNA follows: TGTGCCAGCAGCTTACTGTTAGCGGGGGCAGATACGCAGTATTTT.